These 20 T cell receptor beta chains were all obtained from the same sample, sequenced in a study of early T cells in non-severe SARS-CoV-2 infection. MiXCR, applied by TCRdb to the 5' RACE reads, yields one record per CDR3 protein. The data hold 75,000 to 100,000 distinct CDR3 sequences, with 13% to 15% observed a single time. The material sequenced was whole blood. Source of these receptors: an adult who was a healthcare worker with PCR-confirmed SARS-CoV-2 infection or an uninfected control (not recorded which).

V gene TRBV11-2 combines with J gene TRBJ1-2; 9 bases agree with TRBD1. Per the germline V gene, CDR1 is SGHAT and CDR2 is FQNNGV. The J segment lost 7 bases and the V segment lost 5 bases, leaving 14 bases of the junction unmatched. There are 16 residues in the CDR3. The chain's CDR3 is CASSPTLNRGRVGYTF. CDR3 nucleotides: TGTGCCAGCAGCCCCACCTTAAACAGGGGGCGAGTTGGCTACACCTTC.

This clonotype was found a few times. The rearrangement links TRBV7-9 to TRBJ2-7; TRBD1 might be the D (5 bases). The V gene lost 5 bases and the J gene lost 3 bases, with 14 bases spanning the gap. The germline CDR1 and CDR2 sequences are SEHNR and FQNEAQ (reference sequence). This CDR3 is 14 amino acids long. CDR3 protein: CASSDDRIRYEQYF. DNA for the CDR3: TGTGCCAGCAGCGATGACAGAATCCGCTACGAGCAGTACTTC.

V is TRBV11-2 and J is TRBJ1-4; D gene uncertain. The CDR3 is 12 residues long. Germline lookup yields CDR1 SGHAT and CDR2 FQNNGV. V was cut by 1 base and J by 8 bases, with 5 bases left in between. The CDR3 DNA reads TGTGCCAGCAGCTTAGTCCTCGAAAAACTGTTTTTT. It is translated as CASSLVLEKLFF.

This clonotype has more than one count but fewer than ten. The chain employs TRBV28 and TRBJ1-4; D remains unclear. Germline CDR1 is MDHEN and CDR2 is SYDVKM. Trimming shortened V by 2 bases and J by 8 bases, and 12 bases separated the two germline ends. CDR3 length equals 14 residues. The CDR3 sequence: CASSLVAGWEKLFF. The CDR3 DNA sequence: TGTGCCAGCAGTTTAGTGGCAGGCTGGGAAAAACTGTTTTTT.

V and J are TRBV6-5 and TRBJ2-7, with D tentatively TRBD2 (6 bases). The V gene's germline CDR1 is MNHEY and CDR2 SVGAGI. The CDR3 is made up of 15 amino acids. Trimming removed 6 bases from V and 0 bases from J, with 15 bases in between. The chain's CDR3 is CASSPDGGSSYEQYF. Here the CDR3 DNA reads TGTGCCAGCAGCCCGGACGGGGGTAGCTCCTACGAGCAGTACTTC.

The chain links TRBV13 to TRBJ2-7, with 10 bases lining up with TRBD2. The ends lost 1 base at V and 7 bases at J; junction bases unmatched: 10. CDR3 size: 16 residues. The germline CDR1 and CDR2 sequences are PRHDT and FYEKMQ (reference sequence). DNA for the CDR3: TGTGCCAGCAGCTTAGTCGCTAGCGGGGGCCTTGGGGAGCAGTACTTC. Encoded protein: CASSLVASGGLGEQYF.

The chain joins TRBV28 to TRBJ2-6; no clear D gene. The length of the CDR3 is 12 residues. Germline V CDR1 and CDR2: MDHEN, SYDVKM. Trimming left V 7 bases short and J 0 bases short, with 1 base between. The CDR3: CASNSGANVLTF. For the CDR3, the DNA is TGTGCCAGCAACTCTGGGGCCAACGTCCTGACTTTC.

The V gene is TRBV12-3 or TRBV12-4, the J gene TRBJ2-3; D is possibly TRBD2 (6 bases). CDR3 length: 13 amino acids. The germline V and J ends were trimmed by 8 bases and 0 bases, with 9 bases remaining between them. CDR3 region: CASGGFSTDTQYF. CDR3 bases: TGTGCCAGCGGGGGGTTTAGCACAGATACGCAGTATTTT.

The table lists this clonotype with a few counts. The V and J genes are TRBV7-9 and TRBJ2-1; 8 bases line up with TRBD2. This CDR3 region has 15 residues. Germline values: CDR1 SEHNR, CDR2 FQNEAQ (reference sequence). Trimming took 3 bases from V and 6 from J; bases not matched to a gene: 7. CDR3 amino acids: CASSFIRGGRNEQFF. The DNA of the CDR3 is TGTGCCAGCAGCTTTATACGGGGGGGCCGCAATGAGCAGTTCTTC.

V and J are TRBV6-6 and TRBJ2-1; D is undetermined. The CDR3 is 13 amino acids. The ends were cut back, 8 bases at V and 8 bases at J, with 16 bases in the middle. Germline assignment: CDR1 MNHNY and CDR2 SVGAGI (reference sequence). CDR3 residues: CASYGPLVDEQFF. CDR3 coding DNA: TGTGCCAGCTACGGACCCCTGGTCGATGAGCAGTTCTTC.

This clonotype was observed at least ten times. The chain has TRBV20-1 and TRBJ2-2; 11 bases align to TRBD1. Germline CDR1 is DFQATT and CDR2 is SNEGSKA (reference sequence). The V segment lost 6 bases and the J segment 4 bases; nucleotides outside the gene matches: 4. The CDR3 loop spans 14 amino acids. The CDR3 coding sequence is TGCAGTGCCCAGGACAGGGGGCCCACCGGGGAGCTGTTTTTT. Protein sequence: CSAQDRGPTGELFF.

This clonotype has at least ten counts. The rearrangement joins TRBV5-1 to TRBJ2-3; a weak D match, TRBD1 (6 bases). Germline V gene sequence: CDR1 SGHRS, CDR2 YFSETQ. CDR3 length: 13 amino acids. Trimming cost V 3 bases and J 6 bases, with 11 bases left between them. CDR3 coding DNA: TGCGCCAGCAGCTCTGCTAGGGGGGATACGCAGTATTTT. Protein product: CASSSARGDTQYF.

The genes are TRBV28 and TRBJ1-3; 11 positions match TRBD1. Germline lookup yields CDR1 MDHEN and CDR2 SYDVKM. The CDR3 totals 16 residues. The V and J ends lost 8 bases and 0 bases, in that order; junction bases with no gene match: 6. CDR3 DNA sequence: TGTGCCAGCTCCCCGGGACAGGGGGTCTCTGGAAACACCATATATTTT. This codes for CASSPGQGVSGNTIYF.

This sequence joins TRBV29-1 and TRBJ2-7; 9 bases map to TRBD1. The germline gives CDR1 SQVTM, CDR2 ANQGSEA. The CDR3 contains 12 residues. The J segment lost 6 bases and the V segment lost 7 bases, leaving 7 bases of the junction unmatched. CDR3 coding DNA: TGCAGCGGAGGAGGACAGGGGTTCGAGCAGTACTTC. Its protein product is CSGGGQGFEQYF.

This clonotype has more than one count but fewer than ten. This chain links TRBV12-3 or TRBV12-4 with TRBJ2-3; 13 bases fit TRBD2. The CDR3 contains 16 residues. V lost 5 bases, J lost 3 bases, and 5 bases stayed unmatched. The chain's CDR3 is CASSMGLAGRTDTQYF. DNA of the CDR3: TGTGCCAGCAGTATGGGACTAGCGGGGAGGACAGATACGCAGTATTTT.

This clonotype was counted only a few times. The chain joins TRBV6-6 to TRBJ1-2, with 8 nucleotides matching TRBD1. This CDR3 contains 12 residues. The trim removed 4 bases at V and 11 bases at J, leaving 6 bases unmatched. Germline V CDR1 and CDR2: MNHNY, SVGAGI (reference sequence). The CDR3 DNA sequence: TGTGCCAGCAGTTCCAGGACAGGGAATTACACCTTC. Translated: CASSSRTGNYTF.

In the case of this clonotype: The CDR3 does not close with the conserved phenylalanine or tryptophan, likely indicating a read error. It is unclear where the CDR3 begins or ends on the DNA, so no DNA is shown, and the CDR3 is as TCRdb lists it. The rearrangement links TRBV20-1 to TRBJ1-2; the D segment call TRBD1 is taken from the table without a DNA check. The CDR3 contains 12 residues when both ends are counted. Germline assignment: CDR1 DFQATT and CDR2 SNEGSKA (reference sequence). The CDR3 loop is CSASYWTGIGLS.

This clonotype was observed a few times. A junction boundary mismatches the germline segment, possibly from a read error. V and J are TRBV6-5 and TRBJ1-1; maybe TRBD1 (6 bases). The CDR3 has 14 amino acids. Germline assignment: CDR1 MNHEY and CDR2 SVGAGI. The CDR3 here is CASSYSSRGTEVFF. CDR3 sequence (DNA): TGTGCCAGCAGTTACTCGTCTAGGGGGACTGAAGTTTTCTTT.

This clonotype was detected ten times or more. The chain is built from TRBV29-1 and TRBJ1-1, with a weak D call TRBD1 (5 bases). V lost 7 bases to trimming and J lost 5 bases, with 11 bases between them. Germline CDR1 is SQVTM and CDR2 is ANQGSEA. This CDR3 spans 11 amino acids. The CDR3 bases are TGCAGCGCTCGCAGGGAAACTGAAGCTTTCTTT. This gives the protein CSARRETEAFF.

This rearrangement joins TRBV5-4 to TRBJ2-7; 10 bases agree with TRBD1. Trimming removed 9 bases from V and 3 bases from J; junction bases left unmatched: 6. The CDR3 is made up of 13 amino acids. Germline CDR1 and CDR2: SGHNT and YYREEE (reference sequence). The CDR3 sequence: CAIGTGADYEQYF. CDR3 DNA sequence: TGTGCCATTGGGACAGGGGCTGACTACGAGCAGTACTTC.